Sequencing of this T cell receptor beta chain was carried out in a study of blood T cells in healthy people across ages. For the second PCR, which ran for 7 to 11 cycles, a sample-barcoded 5' primer and a J-beta primer mix were used. TCRdb re-called the 5' RACE reads with MiXCR, one entry per CDR3 protein. The sample consists of about 840,000 distinct CDR3 sequences, about 27% of them appearing once. Germline assignment: CDR1 DFQATT and CDR2 SNEGSKA (reference sequence). The CDR3 sequence is 10 residues long. Deletions cut 6 bases from V and 6 bases from J, with 8 bases between. This sample also appeared in a second study, on T cells of mothers and their children.

Material for sequencing was blood. The source is a woman aged 40 to 50 in good health. V is TRBV20-1 and J is TRBJ1-2, with D unresolved. CDR3: CSALSNGYTF. The CDR3 coding sequence is TGCAGTGCACTAAGTAATGGCTACACCTTC.